The rows below give T cell receptor beta chains drawn from one sample of a study of blood T cell repertoires in COVID-19. Profiling relied on immunoSEQ multiplex PCR, and the TCRdb table lists in-frame clones only, not all of them. This table holds approximately 200,000 clones, approximately 86% found once. Material: PBMCs or T cells enriched from blood (not recorded which). Receptors were obtained from a woman aged 30 to 39 who had been exposed to COVID-19. The CDR3 runs from the conserved cysteine through the conserved F or W. D genes are given only for firm matches. Clone size is stated in some rows and not others, as once, few, many or a class when expanded.

- | TRBD1 | TRBJ2-1 | TRBV24-1 | CATSLGQGANEQFF | TGTGCCACCTCCTTGGGACAGGGGGCGAATGAGCAGTTCTTC
- | - | TRBJ1-2 | TRBV12-5 | CASGPPTGGYYGYTF | TGTGCTAGTGGTCCCCCGACGGGGGGATATTATGGCTACACCTTC
- | TRBD2 | TRBJ2-7 | TRBV9 | CASSGTSGRYEQYF | TGTGCCAGCAGCGGGACTAGCGGGAGATACGAGCAGTACTTC
- | - | TRBJ1-5 | TRBV2 | CASVWGDNQPQHF | TGTGCCAGCGTCTGGGGGGATAATCAGCCCCAGCATTTT
- | - | TRBJ1-2 | TRBV19 | CASRVGTGKSGYTF | TGTGCCAGTAGGGTGGGCACAGGGAAGAGCGGCTACACCTTC
- | TRBD1 | TRBJ1-1 | TRBV19 | CASSPRTGLNTEAFF | TGTGCCAGTAGTCCCCGGACAGGCTTGAACACTGAAGCTTTCTTT
- | - | TRBJ1-1 | TRBV20-1 | CSASSAEMNTEAFF | TGCAGTGCTAGTTCGGCGGAGATGAACACTGAAGCTTTCTTT
once | - | TRBJ2-5 | TRBV9 | CASTSGMRAGQETQYF | TGTGCCAGCACCTCGGGGATGCGCGCCGGCCAAGAGACCCAGTACTTC
- | TRBD2 | TRBJ2-1 | TRBV7-8 | CASSLVTGGARNEQFF | TGTGCCAGCAGCTTAGTTACCGGGGGGGCGAGGAATGAGCAGTTCTTC
- | - | TRBJ1-1 | TRBV6-2/TRBV6-3 | CASSYNAGTEAFF | TGTGCCAGCAGTTATAACGCGGGGACTGAAGCTTTCTTT
- | TRBD1 | TRBJ1-2 | TRBV6-1 | CASSGAGTGNRPYGYTF | TGTGCCAGCAGTGGTGCCGGGACAGGGAATCGTCCCTATGGCTACACCTTC